This entry concerns a single T cell receptor (beta chain). Germline assignment: CDR1 MNHEY and CDR2 SMNVEV (reference sequence). This CDR3 has 14 amino acids. Trimming stripped 2 bases from V and 6 bases from J, with 12 bases between. This entry comes from a study of blood T cell repertoires in COVID-19. Across the study: Spain, Italy and the United States supplied samples that represented acute and convalescent COVID-19.

Profiled with immunoSEQ multiplex PCR; TCRdb holds only in-frame clones, not every one. The table records some 510,000 clones, roughly 90% of them present only once. The TCR comes from a woman between 35 and 50 years old who had recovered from COVID-19. The sequencing sample was made of PBMCs or T cells enriched from blood (not recorded which). This chain connects TRBV27 to TRBJ2-3, with a tentative D call TRBD1 (6 bases). The CDR3 loop reads CASSLRGSGDTQYF. The CDR3 DNA is TGTGCCAGCAGTTTAAGGGGGAGTGGTGATACGCAGTATTTT.